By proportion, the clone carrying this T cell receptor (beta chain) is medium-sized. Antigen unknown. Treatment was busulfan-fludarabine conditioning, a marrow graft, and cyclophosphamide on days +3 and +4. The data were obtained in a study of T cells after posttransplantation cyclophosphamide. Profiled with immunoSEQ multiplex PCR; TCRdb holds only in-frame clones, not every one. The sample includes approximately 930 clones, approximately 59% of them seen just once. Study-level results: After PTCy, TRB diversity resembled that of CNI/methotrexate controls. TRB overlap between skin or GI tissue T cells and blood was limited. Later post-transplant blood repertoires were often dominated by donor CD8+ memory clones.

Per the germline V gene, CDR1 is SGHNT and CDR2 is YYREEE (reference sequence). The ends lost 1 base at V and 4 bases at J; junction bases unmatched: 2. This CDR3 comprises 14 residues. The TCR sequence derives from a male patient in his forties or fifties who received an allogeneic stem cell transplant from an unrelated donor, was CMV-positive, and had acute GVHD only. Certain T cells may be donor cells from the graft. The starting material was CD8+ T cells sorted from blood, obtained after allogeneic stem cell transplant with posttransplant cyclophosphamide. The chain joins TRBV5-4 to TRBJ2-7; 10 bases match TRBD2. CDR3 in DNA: TGTGCCAGCAGCTTGAGCGGGAGGGGGTACGAGCAGTACTTC. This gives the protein CASSLSGRGYEQYF.